The rows below give T cell receptor beta chains drawn from one sample of a study of cytomegalovirus exposure and HLA in healthy donors. Measured with immunoSEQ multiplex PCR; TCRdb has only the in-frame clones, and not every one. Of under 150,000 clones listed, about four fifths are singletons. The sample consisted of PBMCs. The receptors were sampled from a man aged 40-50 years in good health and CMV-seropositive. Both conserved end residues are part of each CDR3. The D gene is left open where the match is weak. Some rows have no size entry. The others give once, few or many, or a class for an expanded clone.

>NA|TRBJ1-2|NA|TRBV4-1
CASSQDSRGPYAGYTF
TGCGCCAGCAGCCAAGACTCCAGGGGACCGTACGCGGGCTACACCTTC
>NA|TRBJ2-7|NA|TRBV5-1
CASSYLSKQDLYEQYF
TGCGCCAGCAGCTACTTATCAAAACAGGACCTCTACGAGCAGTACTTC
>NA|TRBJ2-1|TRBD1|TRBV2
CASSDVGQIYNEQFF
TGTGCCAGCAGTGACGTGGGACAGATATACAATGAGCAGTTCTTC
>NA|TRBJ2-7|NA|TRBV29-1
CSVAEDRAYEQYF
TGCAGCGTTGCTGAGGACAGAGCCTACGAGCAGTACTTC
>NA|TRBJ2-5|TRBD2|TRBV5-4
CASSFSGGVKETQYF
TGTGCCAGCAGCTTTTCGGGGGGGGTTAAAGAGACCCAGTACTTC
>NA|TRBJ2-7|TRBD1|TRBV12-5
CASGPGQETYEQYF
TGTGCTAGTGGCCCCGGACAGGAGACCTACGAGCAGTACTTC
>NA|TRBJ2-7|TRBD1|TRBV7-9
CASSSDRDPFNEYF
TGTGCCAGCAGCTCAGACAGGGACCCTTTTAATGAGTACTTC
>NA|TRBJ2-7|NA|TRBV5-6
CASSLDRAYEQYF
TGTGCCAGCAGCTTGGACAGGGCCTACGAGCAGTACTTC
>once|TRBJ2-1|TRBD1|TRBV5-1
CASSAQPGQYGNEQFF
TGCGCCAGCAGCGCACAACCGGGACAGTATGGGAATGAGCAGTTCTTC
>NA|TRBJ2-2|TRBD1|TRBV6-5
CASSSQGAWAGELFF
TGTGCCAGCAGTTCGCAGGGGGCTTGGGCCGGGGAGCTGTTTTTT
>NA|TRBJ2-1|TRBD2|TRBV10-3
CAISDGTSGKDEQFF
TGTGCCATCAGTGACGGGACTAGCGGCAAAGATGAGCAGTTCTTC
>NA|TRBJ2-7|NA|TRBV1
CTSSRRRGPLSYEQYF
TGCACCAGCAGCCGCAGGCGGGGGCCCCTCTCCTACGAGCAGTACTTC
>NA|TRBJ1-2|NA|TRBV5-4
CASSYTTGWGYTF
TGTGCCAGCAGCTACACCACAGGGTGGGGCTACACCTTC
>NA|TRBJ1-4|TRBD1|TRBV11-1
CASSLMSGTAEEKLFF
TGTGCCAGCAGCTTGATGTCCGGGACAGCGGAAGAAAAACTGTTTTTT
>NA|TRBJ2-1|NA|TRBV18
CASSTTSYNEQFF
TGTGCCAGCTCAACAACCTCCTACAATGAGCAGTTCTTC
>NA|TRBJ2-3|NA|TRBV30
CAWTKRRGGGGYTDTQYF
TGTGCCTGGACCAAAAGGAGGGGCGGGGGCGGTTACACAGATACGCAGTATTTT
>NA|TRBJ2-7|NA|TRBV5-1
CASSLSGAYEQYF
TGCGCCAGCAGCTTGTCAGGGGCGTACGAGCAGTACTTC
>NA|TRBJ1-3|NA|TRBV5-6
CASSSRGSGNTIYF
TGTGCCAGCAGCTCCAGGGGTTCTGGAAACACCATATATTTT
>NA|TRBJ1-5|NA|TRBV4-1
CASSQGAARGRGQPQHF
TGCGCCAGCAGCCAAGGGGCGGCCAGGGGCCGCGGTCAGCCCCAGCATTTT
>once|TRBJ2-5|NA|TRBV5-1
CASSLPTRVVQETQYF
TGCGCCAGCAGCTTACCGACCCGGGTAGTACAAGAGACCCAGTACTTC
>NA|TRBJ2-3|NA|TRBV2
CASSGGTDTQYF
TGTGCCAGCTCCGGGGGCACAGATACGCAGTATTTT
>NA|TRBJ2-6|TRBD2|TRBV4-2
CASSQGEGRVSGANVLTF
TGTGCCAGCAGCCAAGGGGAGGGCAGGGTCTCTGGGGCCAACGTCCTGACTTTC
>NA|TRBJ1-2|TRBD1|TRBV6-5
CASTGQGDYGYTF
TGTGCCAGTACAGGACAGGGAGACTATGGCTACACCTTC
>NA|TRBJ2-5|TRBD2|TRBV28
CAVGPAGGETQYF
TGTGCCGTGGGTCCAGCGGGAGGGGAGACCCAGTACTTC
>NA|TRBJ1-3|NA|TRBV19
CATDRSSGNTIYF
TGTGCCACCGACAGGAGCTCTGGAAACACCATATATTTT
>NA|TRBJ2-5|TRBD1|TRBV5-4
CASSFGWTGGGGETQYF
TGTGCCAGCAGCTTCGGTTGGACAGGGGGCGGGGGAGAGACCCAGTACTTC
>NA|TRBJ1-1|NA|TRBV18
CASSSSGNTEAFF
TGTGCCAGCTCATCCAGCGGGAACACTGAAGCTTTCTTT
>once|TRBJ1-2|NA|TRBV9
CASTVSGARGYTF
TGTGCCAGTACCGTATCAGGGGCGAGGGGCTACACCTTC
>NA|TRBJ1-2|TRBD1|TRBV5-5
CASRLYRGTNYGYTF
TGTGCCAGCAGGTTATACAGGGGCACTAACTATGGCTACACCTTC
>NA|TRBJ2-7|NA|TRBV10-3
CASGTDYEQYF
TGTGCCAGCGGGACAGACTACGAGCAGTACTTC
>NA|TRBJ2-1|NA|TRBV5-1
CASSLAATGAEQFF
TGCGCCAGCAGCTTGGCCGCGACGGGTGCTGAGCAGTTCTTC
>few|TRBJ1-4|NA|TRBV29-1
CSGRLHRGELFF
TGCAGCGGGCGACTCCATCGGGGGGAACTGTTTTTT
>NA|TRBJ2-1|NA|TRBV7-3
CASSLSLGLLNEQFF
TGTGCCAGCAGCTTATCCTTGGGACTTCTCAATGAGCAGTTCTTC
>NA|TRBJ2-7|TRBD2|TRBV5-1
CASTSWQGGDEQYF
TGCGCCAGCACCTCCTGGCAGGGAGGGGACGAGCAGTACTTC
>NA|TRBJ1-1|TRBD1|TRBV9
CASSVVAGGNVAFF
TGTGCCAGCAGCGTAGTTGCAGGGGGGAATGTAGCTTTCTTT
>few|TRBJ2-7|TRBD2|TRBV11-2
CASSFFGTQTSSEQYF
TGTGCCAGCAGCTTTTTCGGGACCCAGACTAGCAGCGAGCAGTACTTC
>few|TRBJ1-4|TRBD1|TRBV5-1
CASSRGQGGPAEKLFF
TGCGCCAGCAGCAGGGGACAGGGGGGGCCCGCGGAAAAACTGTTTTTT
>NA|TRBJ2-3|NA|TRBV5-4
CASSDYITDTQYF
TGTGCCAGCAGCGATTACATCACAGATACGCAGTATTTT
>NA|TRBJ2-7|TRBD1|TRBV10-2
CASSGGQSYEQYF
TGCGCCAGCAGTGGGGGACAGTCCTACGAGCAGTACTTC
>NA|TRBJ2-3|NA|TRBV2
CASSGRPEASTDTQYF
TGTGCCAGCAGTGGCCGGCCCGAGGCCTCCACAGATACGCAGTATTTT
>NA|TRBJ2-7|NA|TRBV7-9
CASSPKRQAGEQYF
TGTGCCAGCAGCCCAAAACGACAGGCTGGCGAGCAGTACTTC
>NA|TRBJ2-7|TRBD2|TRBV9
CASSVGRGGQQYF
TGTGCCAGCAGCGTAGGGCGGGGAGGGCAGCAGTACTTC
>NA|TRBJ1-2|NA|TRBV6-1
CASSEITGRGYGYTF
TGTGCCAGCAGTGAAATTACTGGGAGAGGCTATGGCTACACCTTC
>NA|TRBJ1-2|TRBD1|TRBV14
CASSQAPGGVNGYTF
TGTGCCAGCAGCCAAGCTCCAGGGGGAGTCAATGGCTACACCTTC
>NA|TRBJ1-2|NA|TRBV28
CASSPLGYGYTF
TGTGCCAGCAGCCCTCTCGGCTATGGCTACACCTTC
>NA|TRBJ2-2|NA|TRBV10-2
CASSPGQIGELFF
TGCGCCAGCAGTCCCGGACAGATAGGGGAGCTGTTTTTT
>NA|TRBJ2-1|NA|TRBV4-3
CASSQVGGGEQFF
TGCGCCAGCAGCCAAGTCGGCGGAGGTGAGCAGTTCTTC
>NA|TRBJ1-1|NA|TRBV14
CASSQVPAPGAEAFF
TGTGCCAGCAGCCAAGTCCCCGCCCCAGGGGCTGAAGCTTTCTTT
>few|TRBJ2-7|NA|TRBV20-1
CSSRGSYEQYF
TGCAGTTCTCGGGGCTCCTACGAGCAGTACTTC
>NA|TRBJ1-5|TRBD1|TRBV5-1
CASSPGQFRNQPQHF
TGCGCCAGCAGCCCGGGACAGTTCCGCAATCAGCCCCAGCATTTT
>few|TRBJ2-1|NA|TRBV27
CAAGRDRAGNEQFF
TGTGCCGCCGGGAGGGACAGGGCTGGCAATGAGCAGTTCTTC
>NA|TRBJ1-5|NA|TRBV19
CASSALGVHNQPQHF
TGTGCCAGTAGTGCCCTCGGGGTTCACAATCAGCCCCAGCATTTT
>NA|TRBJ2-3|TRBD1|TRBV27
CASRPFGTGPVWTDTQYF
TGTGCCAGCAGGCCTTTCGGGACAGGGCCTGTTTGGACAGATACGCAGTATTTT